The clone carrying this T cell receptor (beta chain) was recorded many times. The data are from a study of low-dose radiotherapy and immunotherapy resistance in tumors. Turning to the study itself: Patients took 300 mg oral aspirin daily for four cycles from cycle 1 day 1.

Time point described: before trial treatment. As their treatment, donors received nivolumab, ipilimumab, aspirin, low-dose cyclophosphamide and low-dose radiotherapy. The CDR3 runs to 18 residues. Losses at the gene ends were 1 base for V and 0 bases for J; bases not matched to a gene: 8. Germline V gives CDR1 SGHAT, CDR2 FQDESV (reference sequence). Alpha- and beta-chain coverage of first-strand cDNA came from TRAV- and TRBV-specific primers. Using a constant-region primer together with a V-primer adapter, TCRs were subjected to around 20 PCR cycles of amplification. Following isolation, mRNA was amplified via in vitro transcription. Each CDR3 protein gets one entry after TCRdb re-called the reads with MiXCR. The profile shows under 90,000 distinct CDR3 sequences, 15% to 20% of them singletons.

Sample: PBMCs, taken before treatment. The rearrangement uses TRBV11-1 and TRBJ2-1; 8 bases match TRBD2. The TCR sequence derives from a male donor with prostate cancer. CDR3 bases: TGTGCCAGCAGCTTAGAGTCCGGGGGGGGACGCTCCTACAATGAGCAGTTCTTC. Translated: CASSLESGGGRSYNEQFF.